This T cell receptor (beta chain) emerged from a study of T-cell memory formation after mild COVID-19. TCR alpha and TCR beta cDNA libraries carrying sample barcodes and UMIs came from 5'RACE with constant-segment primers. TCRdb itself ran the 5' RACE reads through MiXCR, one entry per CDR3 protein. The repertoire holds roughly 50,000 distinct CDR3 sequences, roughly an eighth seen once, with under 30% in the top ten. In germline, CDR1 is SGHTA, CDR2 FQGNSA. This CDR3 region has 14 residues. Between the trimmed V and J ends, which lost 5 bases and 1 base, there was a span of 9 bases. This clonotype showed up just a few times. Antigen unknown. Broader study findings: Among clones contracting day 15 to 85, CD4/CD8 was balanced, whereas later expanders leaned CD4+. Second-wave clones reaching peak frequency on day 37 lacked confirmed SARS-CoV-2 specificity.

The clonotype originates from a man aged 18-30 years who had mild COVID-19 (a few samples of this study predate the infection). Cell type and time point are not known. Sequencing was carried out using PBMCs or a T cell subset sorted from them (not recorded which). The chain links TRBV7-2 to TRBJ1-5; perhaps TRBD1 as D (5 bases). CDR3 region: CASSQGFSNQPQHF. The CDR3 DNA reads TGTGCCAGCAGCCAGGGTTTCAGCAATCAGCCCCAGCATTTT. Drawing the rest from reference TRBV7-2 and TRBJ1-5, the complete variable domain is GAGVSQSPSNKVTEKGKDVELRCDPISGHTALYWYRQSLGQGLEFLIYFQGNSAPDKSGLPSDRFSAERTGGSVSTLTIQRTQQEDSAVYLCASSQGFSNQPQHFGDGTRLSIL.